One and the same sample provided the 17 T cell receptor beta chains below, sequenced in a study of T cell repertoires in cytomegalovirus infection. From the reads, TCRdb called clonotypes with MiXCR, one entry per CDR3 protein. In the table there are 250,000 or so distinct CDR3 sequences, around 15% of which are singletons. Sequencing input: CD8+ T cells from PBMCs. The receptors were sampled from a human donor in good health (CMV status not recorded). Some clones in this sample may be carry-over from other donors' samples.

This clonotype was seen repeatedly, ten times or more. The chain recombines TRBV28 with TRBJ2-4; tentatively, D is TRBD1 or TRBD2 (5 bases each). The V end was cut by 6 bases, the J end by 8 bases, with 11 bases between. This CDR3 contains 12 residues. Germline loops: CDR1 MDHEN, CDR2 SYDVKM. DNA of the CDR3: TGTGCCAGCAGCCGGGGACGGGACATTCAGTACTTC. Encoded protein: CASSRGRDIQYF. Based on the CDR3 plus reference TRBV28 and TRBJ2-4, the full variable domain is DVKVTQSSRYLVKRTGEKVFLECVQDMDHENMFWYRQDPGLGLRLIYFSYDVKMKEKGDIPEGYSVSREKKERFSLILESASTNQTSMYLCASSRGRDIQYFGAGTRLSVL.

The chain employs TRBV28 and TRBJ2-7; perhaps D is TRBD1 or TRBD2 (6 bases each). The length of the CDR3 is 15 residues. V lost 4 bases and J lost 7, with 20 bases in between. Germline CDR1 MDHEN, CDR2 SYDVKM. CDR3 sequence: CASSSKEGGLEEQYF. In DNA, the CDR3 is TGTGCCAGCAGTTCAAAAGAAGGGGGGTTGGAAGAGCAGTACTTC.

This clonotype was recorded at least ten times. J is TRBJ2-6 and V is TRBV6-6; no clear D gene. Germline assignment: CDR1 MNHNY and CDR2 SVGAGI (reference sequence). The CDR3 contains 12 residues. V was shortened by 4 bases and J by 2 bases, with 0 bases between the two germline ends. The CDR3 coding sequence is TGTGCCAGCAGTTCTGGGGCCAACGTCCTGACTTTC. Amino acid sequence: CASSSGANVLTF.

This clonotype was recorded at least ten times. The CDR3 DNA follows: TGTGCCAGCAGCTTAACCCTTGGACTAGCGGGGGAAGGTTACAATGAGCAGTTCTTC. Translated: CASSLTLGLAGEGYNEQFF. The V and J genes are TRBV7-6 and TRBJ2-1; TRBD2 agrees at 13 bases. After removal of 2 bases from V and 4 bases from J, the junction contained 11 bases not matched to a gene. The CDR3 extends over 19 amino acids. Germline CDR1 SGHVS, CDR2 FNYEAQ. Full variable domain (rest looked up from reference TRBV7-6 and TRBJ2-1): GAGVSQSPRYKVTKRGQDVALRCDPISGHVSLYWYRQALGQGPEFLTYFNYEAQQDKSGLPNDRFSAERPEGSISTLTIQRTEQRDSAMYRCASSLTLGLAGEGYNEQFFGPGTRLTVL.

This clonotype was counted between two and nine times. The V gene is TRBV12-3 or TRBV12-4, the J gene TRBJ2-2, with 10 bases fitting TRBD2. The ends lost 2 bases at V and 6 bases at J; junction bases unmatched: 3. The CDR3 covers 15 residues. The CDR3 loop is CASSLRLAGPGELFF. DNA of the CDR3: TGTGCCAGCAGTTTACGACTAGCGGGCCCCGGGGAGCTGTTTTTT.

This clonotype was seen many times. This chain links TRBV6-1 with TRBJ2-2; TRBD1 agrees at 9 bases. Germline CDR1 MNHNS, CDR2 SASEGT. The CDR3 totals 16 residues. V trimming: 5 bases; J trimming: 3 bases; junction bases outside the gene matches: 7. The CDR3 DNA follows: TGTGCCAGCAGTCCCGGGACAGGGTTGGACACCGGGGAGCTGTTTTTT. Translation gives CASSPGTGLDTGELFF.

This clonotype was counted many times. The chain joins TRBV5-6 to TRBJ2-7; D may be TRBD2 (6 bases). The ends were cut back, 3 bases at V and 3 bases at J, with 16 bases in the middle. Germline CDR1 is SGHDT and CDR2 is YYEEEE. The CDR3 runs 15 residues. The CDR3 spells CASSSLYGGNYEQYF. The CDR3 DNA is TGTGCCAGCAGCTCCCTTTATGGGGGGAACTACGAGCAGTACTTC.

The CDR3 nucleotides read TGTGCCAGCAGTTTATCAACAGGGTACTCCTACGAGCAGTACTTC. Translating gives CASSLSTGYSYEQYF. The chain combines TRBV27 with TRBJ2-7; maybe TRBD1 (6 bases). The germline CDR1 and CDR2 sequences are MNHEY and SMNVEV (reference sequence). The CDR3 runs 15 residues. V lost 0 bases and J 0 bases, leaving 9 bases between the germline ends.

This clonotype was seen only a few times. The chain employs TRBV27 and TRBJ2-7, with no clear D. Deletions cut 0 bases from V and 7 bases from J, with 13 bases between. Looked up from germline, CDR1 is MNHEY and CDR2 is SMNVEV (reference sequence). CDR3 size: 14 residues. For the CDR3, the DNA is TGTGCCAGCAGTTTATCGGCGTCGCGATGGGAGCAGTACTTC. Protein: CASSLSASRWEQYF.

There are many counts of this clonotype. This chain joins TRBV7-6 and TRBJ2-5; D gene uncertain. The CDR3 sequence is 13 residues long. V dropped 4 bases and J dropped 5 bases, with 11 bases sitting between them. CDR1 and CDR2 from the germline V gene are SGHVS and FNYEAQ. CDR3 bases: TGTGCCAGCAGCTCCCCGGCGTGGGAGACCCAGTACTTC. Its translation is CASSSPAWETQYF.

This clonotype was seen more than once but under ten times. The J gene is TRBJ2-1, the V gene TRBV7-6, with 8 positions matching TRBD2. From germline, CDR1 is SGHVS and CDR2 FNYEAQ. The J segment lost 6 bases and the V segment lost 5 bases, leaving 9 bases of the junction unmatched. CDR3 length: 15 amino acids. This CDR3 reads CASSPRDSGVNEQFF. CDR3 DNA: TGTGCCAGCAGCCCCCGTGATAGCGGGGTCAATGAGCAGTTCTTC.

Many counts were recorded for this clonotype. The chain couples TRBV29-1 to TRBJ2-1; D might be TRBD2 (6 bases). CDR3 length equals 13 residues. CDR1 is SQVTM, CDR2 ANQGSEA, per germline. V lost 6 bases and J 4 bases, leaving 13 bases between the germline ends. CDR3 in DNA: TGCAGCGTGAGACTAGTCAATTACAATGAGCAGTTCTTC. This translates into CSVRLVNYNEQFF.

CDR3 loop: CASSFADTDTQYF. The CDR3 region has the DNA TGTGCCAGCAGTTTCGCAGACACAGATACGCAGTATTTT. This chain links TRBV28 with TRBJ2-3, with D uncertain. The V end was cut by 3 bases, the J end by 2 bases, with 6 bases between. Per the germline V gene, CDR1 is MDHEN and CDR2 is SYDVKM. The CDR3 runs 13 residues. Complete variable domain (other parts from reference TRBV28 and TRBJ2-3): DVKVTQSSRYLVKRTGEKVFLECVQDMDHENMFWYRQDPGLGLRLIYFSYDVKMKEKGDIPEGYSVSREKKERFSLILESASTNQTSMYLCASSFADTDTQYFGPGTRLTVL.

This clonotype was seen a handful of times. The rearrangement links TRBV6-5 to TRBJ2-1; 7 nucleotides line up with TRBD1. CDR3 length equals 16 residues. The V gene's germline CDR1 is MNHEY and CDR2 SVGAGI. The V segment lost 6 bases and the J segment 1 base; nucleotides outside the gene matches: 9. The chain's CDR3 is CASSEGTAVSYNEQFF. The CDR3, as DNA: TGTGCCAGCAGCGAAGGGACAGCGGTTTCCTACAATGAGCAGTTCTTC.

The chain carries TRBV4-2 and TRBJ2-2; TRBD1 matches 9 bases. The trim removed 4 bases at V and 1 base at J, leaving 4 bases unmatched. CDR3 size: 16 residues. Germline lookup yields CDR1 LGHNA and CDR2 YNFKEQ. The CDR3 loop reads CASSPQDRGNTGELFF. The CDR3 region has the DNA TGTGCCAGCAGCCCACAGGACAGGGGGAACACCGGGGAGCTGTTTTTT.

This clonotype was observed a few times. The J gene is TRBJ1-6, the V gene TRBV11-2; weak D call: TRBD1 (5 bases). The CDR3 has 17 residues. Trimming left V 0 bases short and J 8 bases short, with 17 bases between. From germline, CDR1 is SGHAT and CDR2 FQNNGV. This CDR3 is CASSLDPRRDGDSPLHF. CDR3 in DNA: TGTGCCAGCAGCTTAGATCCGCGAAGGGACGGGGATTCACCCCTCCACTTT.

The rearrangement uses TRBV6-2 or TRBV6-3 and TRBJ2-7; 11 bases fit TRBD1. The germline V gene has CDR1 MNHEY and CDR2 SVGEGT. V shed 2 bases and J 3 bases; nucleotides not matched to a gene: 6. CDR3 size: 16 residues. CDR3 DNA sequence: TGTGCCAGCAGTTACGAGGGGACAGGGGGAATCTACGAGCAGTACTTC. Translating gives CASSYEGTGGIYEQYF.